This TCR beta chain was obtained from a study of T cell responses to AZD1222 COVID-19 vaccine. The sample holds a few counts of this clone. In germline, CDR1 is LNHDA, CDR2 SQIVND (reference sequence). The CDR3 sequence is 14 residues long. V lost 5 bases and J 7 bases, leaving 15 bases between the germline ends. Assay used: immunoSEQ multiplex PCR; TCRdb lists only in-frame clones, some missing. The sample consists of approximately 130,000 clones, over 90% of them appearing once. The receptor comes from an adult in good health. This material consisted of peripheral blood, taken on day 0 of AZD1222 vaccination. The chain has TRBV19 and TRBJ1-5; D remains unclear. The CDR3 loop reads CASSEESMGQPQHF. In nucleotides, the CDR3 is TGTGCCAGTAGTGAGGAAAGTATGGGACAGCCCCAGCATTTT.